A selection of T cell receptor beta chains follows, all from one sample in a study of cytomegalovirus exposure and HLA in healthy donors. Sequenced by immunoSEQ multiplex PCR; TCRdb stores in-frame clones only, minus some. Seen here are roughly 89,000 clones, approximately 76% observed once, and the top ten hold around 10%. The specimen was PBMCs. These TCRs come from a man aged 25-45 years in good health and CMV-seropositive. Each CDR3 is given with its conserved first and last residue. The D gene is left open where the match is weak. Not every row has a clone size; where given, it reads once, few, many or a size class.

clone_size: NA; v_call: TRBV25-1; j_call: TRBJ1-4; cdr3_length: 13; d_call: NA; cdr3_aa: CASSLPGREKLFF; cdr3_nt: TGTGCCAGCAGTCTCCCAGGGCGTGAAAAACTGTTTTTT
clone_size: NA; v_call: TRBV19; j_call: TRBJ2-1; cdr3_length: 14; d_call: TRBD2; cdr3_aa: CATTRTSGGSEQFF; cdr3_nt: TGTGCCACTACCAGGACTAGCGGGGGATCGGAGCAGTTCTTC
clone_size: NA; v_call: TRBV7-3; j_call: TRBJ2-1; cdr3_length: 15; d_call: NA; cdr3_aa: CASSHDRGPYNEQFF; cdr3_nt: TGTGCCAGCAGCCACGATAGGGGTCCGTACAATGAGCAGTTCTTC
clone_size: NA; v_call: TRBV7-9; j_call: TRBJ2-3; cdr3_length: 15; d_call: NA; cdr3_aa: CSSGRLEIGTDTQYF; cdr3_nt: TGTTCCAGCGGAAGACTGGAAATTGGCACAGATACGCAGTATTTT
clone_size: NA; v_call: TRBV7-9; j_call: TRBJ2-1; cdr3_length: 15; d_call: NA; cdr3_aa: CSSSLEGQFVIGQFF; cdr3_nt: TGTTCCAGCAGCTTAGAAGGACAGTTCGTAATCGGGCAGTTCTTC
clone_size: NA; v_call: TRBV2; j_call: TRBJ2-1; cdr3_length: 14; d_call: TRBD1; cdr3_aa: CASSPGQGKNEQFF; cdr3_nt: TGTGCCAGCAGCCCGGGACAGGGGAAGAATGAGCAGTTCTTC
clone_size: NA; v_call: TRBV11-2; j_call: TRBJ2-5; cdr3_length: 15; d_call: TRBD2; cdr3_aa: CASGQERGAEETQYF; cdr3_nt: TGTGCCAGCGGCCAGGAGCGGGGGGCGGAAGAGACCCAGTACTTC
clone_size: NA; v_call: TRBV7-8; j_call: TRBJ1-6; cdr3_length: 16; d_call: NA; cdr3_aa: CASSLSDSSYNSPLHF; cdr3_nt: TGTGCCAGCAGCTTATCTGACAGCTCCTATAATTCACCCCTCCACTTT
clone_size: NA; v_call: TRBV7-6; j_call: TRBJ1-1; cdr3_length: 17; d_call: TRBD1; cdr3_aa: CASSPYPLDRANTEAFF; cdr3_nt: TGTGCCAGCAGCCCCTACCCCCTTGACAGGGCGAACACTGAAGCTTTCTTT
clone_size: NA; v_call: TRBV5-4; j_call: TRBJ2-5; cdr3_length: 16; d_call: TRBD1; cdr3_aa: CASSFSQIDRGGTQYF; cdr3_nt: TGTGCCAGCAGCTTCTCCCAAATCGACAGGGGGGGGACCCAGTACTTC
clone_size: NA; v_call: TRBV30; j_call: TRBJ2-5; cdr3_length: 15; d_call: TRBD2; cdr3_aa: CAWSGRGGGQETQYF; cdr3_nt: TGTGCCTGGAGTGGGCGGGGGGGAGGACAAGAGACCCAGTACTTC
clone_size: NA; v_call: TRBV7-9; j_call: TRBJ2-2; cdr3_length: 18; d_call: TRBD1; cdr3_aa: CSSSFGTAGTEPTGELFF; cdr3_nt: TGTTCCAGCAGCTTCGGAACGGCCGGGACAGAACCCACCGGGGAGCTGTTTTTT
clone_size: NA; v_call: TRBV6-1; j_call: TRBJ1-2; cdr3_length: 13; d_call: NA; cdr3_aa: CASSEIGAIGYTF; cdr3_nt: TGTGCCAGCAGTGAAATAGGGGCTATCGGCTACACCTTC
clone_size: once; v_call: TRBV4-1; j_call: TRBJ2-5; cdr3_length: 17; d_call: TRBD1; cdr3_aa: CASSQDLGQSQQETQYF; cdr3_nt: TGCGCCAGCAGCCAAGATTTGGGACAGAGCCAACAAGAGACCCAGTACTTC
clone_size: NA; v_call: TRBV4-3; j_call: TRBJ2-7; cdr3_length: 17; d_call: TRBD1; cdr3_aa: CASSQDQGQGSSYEQYF; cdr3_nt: TGCGCCAGCAGCCAAGACCAGGGACAGGGAAGCTCCTACGAGCAGTACTTC
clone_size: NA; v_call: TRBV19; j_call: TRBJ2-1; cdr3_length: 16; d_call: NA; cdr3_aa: CASSNPHWDNDDEQFF; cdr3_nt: TGTGCCAGTAGTAACCCCCACTGGGACAATGACGATGAGCAGTTCTTC
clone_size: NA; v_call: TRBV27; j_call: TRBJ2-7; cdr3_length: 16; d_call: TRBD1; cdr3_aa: CASSQRDRVIGGGQYF; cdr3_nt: TGTGCCAGCAGTCAACGAGACAGGGTGATCGGTGGAGGGCAGTACTTC
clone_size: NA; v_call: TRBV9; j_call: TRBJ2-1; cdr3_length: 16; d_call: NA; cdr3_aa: CASSVGGLQSYNEQFF; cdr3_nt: TGTGCCAGCAGCGTAGGCGGACTCCAATCCTACAATGAGCAGTTCTTC
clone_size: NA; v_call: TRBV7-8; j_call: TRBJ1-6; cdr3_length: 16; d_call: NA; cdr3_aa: CASSLGGGGENSPLHF; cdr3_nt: TGTGCCAGCAGCCTGGGGGGCGGGGGCGAAAATTCACCCCTCCACTTT
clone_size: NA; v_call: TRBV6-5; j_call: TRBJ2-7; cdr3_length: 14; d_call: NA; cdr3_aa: CASSYDRRSYEQYF; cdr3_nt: TGTGCCAGCAGTTATGACAGGCGCTCCTACGAGCAGTACTTC
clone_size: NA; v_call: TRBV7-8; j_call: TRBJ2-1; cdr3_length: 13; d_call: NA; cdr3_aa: CASSLELYNEQFF; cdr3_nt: TGTGCCAGCAGCTTAGAACTCTACAATGAGCAGTTCTTC
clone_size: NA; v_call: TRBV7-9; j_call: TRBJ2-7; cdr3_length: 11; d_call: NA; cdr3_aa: CSSSLSYEQYF; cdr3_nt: TGTTCCAGCAGCTTATCTTACGAGCAGTACTTC
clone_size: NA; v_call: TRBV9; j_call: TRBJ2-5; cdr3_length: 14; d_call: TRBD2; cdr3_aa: CASSAAGGPQTQYF; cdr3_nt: TGTGCCAGCAGCGCCGCGGGGGGGCCGCAGACCCAGTACTTC
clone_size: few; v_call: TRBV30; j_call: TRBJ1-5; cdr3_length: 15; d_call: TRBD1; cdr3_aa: CAWSGDSHSNQPQHF; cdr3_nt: TGTGCCTGGAGTGGGGACAGCCATAGCAATCAGCCCCAGCATTTT
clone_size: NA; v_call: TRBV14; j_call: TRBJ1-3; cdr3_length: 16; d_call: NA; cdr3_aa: CASSQGEGLKRNTIYF; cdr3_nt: TGTGCCAGCAGCCAAGGAGAGGGACTGAAGCGAAACACCATATATTTT
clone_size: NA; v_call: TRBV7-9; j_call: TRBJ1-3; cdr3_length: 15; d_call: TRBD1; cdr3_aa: CASSWDRYSGNTIYF; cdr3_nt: TGTGCCAGCAGCTGGGACAGGTACTCTGGAAACACCATATATTTT
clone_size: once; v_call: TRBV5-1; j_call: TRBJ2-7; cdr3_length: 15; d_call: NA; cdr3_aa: CASSQPQLGSYEQYF; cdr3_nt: TGCGCCAGCAGCCAACCACAGCTAGGGAGCTACGAGCAGTACTTC
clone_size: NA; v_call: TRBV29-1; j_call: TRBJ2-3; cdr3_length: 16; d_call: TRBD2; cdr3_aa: CSVETPTSGATDTQYF; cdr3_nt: TGCAGCGTCGAGACCCCGACTAGCGGGGCGACAGATACGCAGTATTTT
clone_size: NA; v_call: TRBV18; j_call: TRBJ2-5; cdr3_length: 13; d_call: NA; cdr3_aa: CASSPPYEETQYF; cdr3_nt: TGTGCCAGCTCACCACCGTATGAGGAGACCCAGTACTTC
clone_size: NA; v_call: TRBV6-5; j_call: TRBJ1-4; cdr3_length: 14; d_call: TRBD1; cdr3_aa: CASSGGTGNEKLFF; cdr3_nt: TGTGCCAGCAGTGGAGGGACAGGGAACGAAAAACTGTTTTTT
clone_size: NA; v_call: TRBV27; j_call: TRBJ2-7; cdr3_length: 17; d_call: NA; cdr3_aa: CASSPALWAMGASEQYF; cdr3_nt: TGTGCCAGCAGTCCCGCCCTTTGGGCGATGGGGGCGTCCGAGCAGTACTTC
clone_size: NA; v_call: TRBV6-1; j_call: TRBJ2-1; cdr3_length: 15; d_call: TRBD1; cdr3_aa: CASSVTGTGSNEQFF; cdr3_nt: TGTGCCAGCAGTGTTACCGGGACAGGGTCCAATGAGCAGTTCTTC
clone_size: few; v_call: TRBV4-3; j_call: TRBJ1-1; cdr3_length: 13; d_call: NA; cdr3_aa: CASSQDTGAEAFF; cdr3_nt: TGCGCCAGCAGCCAAGATACAGGCGCTGAAGCTTTCTTT
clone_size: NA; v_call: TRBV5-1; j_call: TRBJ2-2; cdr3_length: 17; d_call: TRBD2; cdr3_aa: CASSLTSGGAGTGELFF; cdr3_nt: TGCGCCAGCAGCTTAACTAGCGGGGGGGCCGGCACCGGGGAGCTGTTTTTT
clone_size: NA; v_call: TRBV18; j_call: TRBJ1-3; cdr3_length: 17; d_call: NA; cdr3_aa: CASSPSGQSGTGNTIYF; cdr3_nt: TGTGCCAGCTCACCCTCTGGACAGAGCGGGACTGGAAACACCATATATTTT
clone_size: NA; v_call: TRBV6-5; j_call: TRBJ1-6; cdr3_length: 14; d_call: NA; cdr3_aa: CASSYGRVNSPLHF; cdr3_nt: TGTGCCAGCAGTTACGGGCGGGTAAATTCACCCCTCCACTTT
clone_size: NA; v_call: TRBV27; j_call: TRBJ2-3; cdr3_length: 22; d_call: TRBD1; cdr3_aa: CASSSLGGTGKRGLVFTDTQYF; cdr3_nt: TGTGCCAGCAGTTCCTTGGGGGGGACAGGGAAGAGAGGACTAGTATTCACAGATACGCAGTATTTT
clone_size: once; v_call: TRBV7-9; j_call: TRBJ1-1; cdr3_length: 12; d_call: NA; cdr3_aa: CASSLLGVEAFF; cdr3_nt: TGTGCCAGCAGCTTGTTAGGGGTTGAAGCTTTCTTT
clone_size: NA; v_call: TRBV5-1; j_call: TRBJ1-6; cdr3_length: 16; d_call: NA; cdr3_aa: CASSNGGETYNSPLHF; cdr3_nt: TGCGCCAGCAGCAACGGGGGGGAAACCTATAATTCACCCCTCCACTTT
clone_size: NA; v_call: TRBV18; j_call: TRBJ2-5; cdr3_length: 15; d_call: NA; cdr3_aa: CASSPYSDPQETQYF; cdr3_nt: TGTGCCAGCTCACCATACAGTGATCCACAAGAGACCCAGTACTTC
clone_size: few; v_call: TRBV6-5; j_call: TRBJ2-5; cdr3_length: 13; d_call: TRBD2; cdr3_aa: CASAGEYQETQYF; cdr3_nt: TGTGCCAGCGCGGGGGAGTACCAAGAGACCCAGTACTTC
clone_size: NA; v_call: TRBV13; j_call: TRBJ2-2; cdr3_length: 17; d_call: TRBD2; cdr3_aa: CASSWTGLAGNTGELFF; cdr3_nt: TGTGCCAGCAGCTGGACCGGACTAGCGGGGAACACCGGGGAGCTGTTTTTT
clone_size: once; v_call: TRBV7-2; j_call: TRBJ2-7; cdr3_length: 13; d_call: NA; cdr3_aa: CASSLGRLYEQYF; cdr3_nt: TGTGCCAGCAGCTTAGGAAGACTTTACGAGCAGTACTTC
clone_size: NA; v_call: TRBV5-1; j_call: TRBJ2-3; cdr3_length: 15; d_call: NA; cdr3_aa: CASSLARPVTDTQYF; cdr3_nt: TGCGCCAGCAGCTTGGCCAGGCCGGTGACAGATACGCAGTATTTT
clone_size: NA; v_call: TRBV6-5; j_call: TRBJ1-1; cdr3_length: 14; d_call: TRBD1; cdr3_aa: CASSHRQGATEAFF; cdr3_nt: TGTGCCAGCAGTCATAGACAGGGAGCCACTGAAGCTTTCTTT
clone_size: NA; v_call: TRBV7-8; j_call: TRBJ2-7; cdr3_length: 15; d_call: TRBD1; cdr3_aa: CASSSDRGGTYEQYF; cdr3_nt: TGTGCCAGCAGCTCGGACAGGGGGGGAACCTACGAGCAGTACTTC